The rows below give T cell receptor beta chains drawn from one sample of a study of technical replicates of blood from several donors. Libraries were prepared by immunoSEQ multiplex PCR; TCRdb keeps only in-frame clonotypes and omits some of them. The sample carries 80,000 or so clones, approximately 94% recorded once. Sequenced input: T cells isolated from PBMCs. These receptor sequences come from a human donor in good health. CDR3s include the opening cysteine and the closing phenylalanine or tryptophan. D genes are given only for firm matches. Size values are once, few and many counts, or a class for expanded clones, and some rows have none.

d_gene,abundance,j_gene,v_gene,CDR3nt,CDR3aa
TRBD1,-,TRBJ2-7,TRBV14,TGTGCCAGCAGCCAAGTTGGGTGGACAGGGAAAGAAGACGAGCAGTACTTC,CASSQVGWTGKEDEQYF
-,-,TRBJ1-2,TRBV28,TGTGCCAGCACTCTGACAGGCCCGAACTATGGCTACACCTTC,CASTLTGPNYGYTF
TRBD1,-,TRBJ2-3,TRBV14,TGTGCCAGCAGCCAACGACAGACAGGGGATACGCAGTATTTT,CASSQRQTGDTQYF
TRBD2,-,TRBJ2-4,TRBV7-9,TGTGCCAGCAGCCGAGCGGGAGGGGCCAAAAACATTCAGTACTTC,CASSRAGGAKNIQYF
-,-,TRBJ2-5,TRBV19,TGTGCCAGTAGTACAGCGGTTGCTGGCGTCCAGTACTTC,CASSTAVAGVQYF
-,-,TRBJ2-7,TRBV4-2,TGTGCCAGCAGCCAAGGGGCAGGGGACGAGCAGTACTTC,CASSQGAGDEQYF
-,-,TRBJ2-7,TRBV11-3,TGTGCCAGCAGCTTTTTGACTGACTCCTACGAGCAGTACTTC,CASSFLTDSYEQYF
-,-,TRBJ1-1,TRBV6-1,TGTGCCAGCAGTGAAGCGAGGCTGAACACTGAAGCTTTCTTT,CASSEARLNTEAFF
-,-,TRBJ2-7,TRBV30,TGTGCCTGGAGAACAGGGTACGAGCAGTACTTC,CAWRTGYEQYF
-,-,TRBJ2-7,TRBV5-4,TGTGCCAGCAGCTTGGGCGGGTCCCTCGAGCAGTACTTC,CASSLGGSLEQYF
TRBD2,-,TRBJ2-3,TRBV4-3,TGCGCCAGCAGCCGACTAGCGGGAGAGGGAGATACGCAGTATTTT,CASSRLAGEGDTQYF
-,-,TRBJ1-5,TRBV11-3,TGTGCCAGCAGCTGGGCAGGGGATCAGCCCCAGCATTTT,CASSWAGDQPQHF
-,-,TRBJ2-3,TRBV7-9,TGTGCCAGCAGCGATATCAGGGTGGGGGATACGCAGTATTTT,CASSDIRVGDTQYF
TRBD2,-,TRBJ2-2,TRBV4-1,TGCGCCAGCAGCTCGACTAGCGGAAAAACGGGGGGGGAGCTGTTTTTT,CASSSTSGKTGGELFF
TRBD2,-,TRBJ2-2,TRBV7-8,TGTGCCAGCAGCTTTAGCGGGAGAAGAGGGACCGGGGAGCTGTTTTTT,CASSFSGRRGTGELFF
-,few,TRBJ1-1,TRBV9,TGTGCCAGCAGCGTAGTGGCGGGACCAAGCACTGAAGCTTTCTTT,CASSVVAGPSTEAFF
-,-,TRBJ1-5,TRBV21-1,TGTGCCAGCAGCGCCATACGTTCCCGGGACAGGGGGAACAACATTAGCAATCAGCCCCAGCATTTT,CASSAIRSRDRGNNISNQPQHF
-,once,TRBJ2-2,TRBV19,TGTGCCAGTATCAGGGACACCGGGGAGCTGTTTTTT,CASIRDTGELFF
-,-,TRBJ1-3,TRBV6-5,TGTGCCAGCAGTTCGCCTGGGAGCTCTGGAAACACCATATATTTT,CASSSPGSSGNTIYF
-,-,TRBJ1-4,TRBV7-9,TGTGCCAGCAGCGCGTACAGGGCAACTAATGAAAAACTGTTTTTT,CASSAYRATNEKLFF
TRBD2,-,TRBJ2-7,TRBV9,TGTGCCAGCAGCGTAGGGTCTAGCGGGGCCTTCTACGAGCAGTACTTC,CASSVGSSGAFYEQYF
TRBD1,-,TRBJ2-7,TRBV6-1,TGTGCCAGCAGTGAACGTCGATGGACAGGGATTAACTACGAGCAGTACTTC,CASSERRWTGINYEQYF
TRBD1,-,TRBJ2-1,TRBV4-3,TGCGCCAGCAGCCAGTGGGACAGGGATTCGAATGAGCAGTTCTTC,CASSQWDRDSNEQFF
TRBD2,-,TRBJ2-3,TRBV27,TGTGCCAGCAGTTTATCAGCGGGAGGTTACACAGATACGCAGTATTTT,CASSLSAGGYTDTQYF